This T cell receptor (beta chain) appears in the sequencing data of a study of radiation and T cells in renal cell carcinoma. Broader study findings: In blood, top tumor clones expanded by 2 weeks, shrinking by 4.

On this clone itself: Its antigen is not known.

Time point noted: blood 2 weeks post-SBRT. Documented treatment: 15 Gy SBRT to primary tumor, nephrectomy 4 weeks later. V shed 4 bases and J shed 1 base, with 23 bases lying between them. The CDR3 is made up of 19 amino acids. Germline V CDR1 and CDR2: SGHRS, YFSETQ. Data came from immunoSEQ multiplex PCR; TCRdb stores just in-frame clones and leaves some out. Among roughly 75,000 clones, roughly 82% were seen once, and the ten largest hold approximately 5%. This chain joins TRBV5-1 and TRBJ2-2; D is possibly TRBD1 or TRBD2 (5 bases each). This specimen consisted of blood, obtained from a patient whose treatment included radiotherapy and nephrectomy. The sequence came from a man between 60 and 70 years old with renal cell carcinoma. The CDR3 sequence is CASSPNAPGTGVNTGELFF. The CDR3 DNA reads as TGCGCCAGCAGCCCAAACGCCCCCGGGACCGGGGTGAACACCGGGGAGCTGTTTTTT.